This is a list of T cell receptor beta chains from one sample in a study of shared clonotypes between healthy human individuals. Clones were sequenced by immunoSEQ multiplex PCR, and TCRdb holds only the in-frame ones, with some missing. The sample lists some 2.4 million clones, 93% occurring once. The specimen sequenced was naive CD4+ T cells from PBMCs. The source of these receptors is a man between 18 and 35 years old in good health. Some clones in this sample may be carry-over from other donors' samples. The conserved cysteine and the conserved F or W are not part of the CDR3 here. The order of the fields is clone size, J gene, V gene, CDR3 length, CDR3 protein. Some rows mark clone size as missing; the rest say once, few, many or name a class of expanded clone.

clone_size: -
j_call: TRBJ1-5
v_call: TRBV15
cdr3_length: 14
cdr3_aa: ATSRDSGRRNQPQH

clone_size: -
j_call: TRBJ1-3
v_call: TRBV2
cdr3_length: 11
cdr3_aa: ASRADSGNTIY

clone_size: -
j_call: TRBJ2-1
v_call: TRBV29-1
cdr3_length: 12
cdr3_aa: SVGRKISYNEQF

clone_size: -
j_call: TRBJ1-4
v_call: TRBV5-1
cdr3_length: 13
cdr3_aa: ASSLARQGREKLF

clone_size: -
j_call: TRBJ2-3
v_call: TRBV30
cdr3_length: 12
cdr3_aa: AWGREGSTDTQY

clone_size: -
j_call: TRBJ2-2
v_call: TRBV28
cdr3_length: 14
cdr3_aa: ASRHGASGSTGELF

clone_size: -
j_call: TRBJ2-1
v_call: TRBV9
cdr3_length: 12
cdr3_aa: ASSVGTSYNEQF

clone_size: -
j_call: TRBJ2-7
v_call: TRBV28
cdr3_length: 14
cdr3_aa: ASSRAVPGPNYEQY

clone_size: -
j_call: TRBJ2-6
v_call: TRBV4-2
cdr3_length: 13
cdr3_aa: ASSPEGSGANVLT

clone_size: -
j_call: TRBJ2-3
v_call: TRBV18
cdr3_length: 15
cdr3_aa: ASSSGLAGGMADTQY

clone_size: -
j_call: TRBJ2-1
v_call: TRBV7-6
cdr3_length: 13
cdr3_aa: ASSSEAGERNEQF

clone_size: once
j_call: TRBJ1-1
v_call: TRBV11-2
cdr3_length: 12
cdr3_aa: ASSLAYRNTEAF

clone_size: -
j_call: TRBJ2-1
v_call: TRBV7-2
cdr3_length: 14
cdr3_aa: ASSKTGLAGSYEQF

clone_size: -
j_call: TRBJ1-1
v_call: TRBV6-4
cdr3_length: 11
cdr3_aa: ASSASRDTEAF

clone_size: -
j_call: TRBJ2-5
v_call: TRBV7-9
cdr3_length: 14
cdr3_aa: ASRGGLAGYQETQY

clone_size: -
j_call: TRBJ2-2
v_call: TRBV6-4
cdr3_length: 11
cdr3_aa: ASSDFHTGELF

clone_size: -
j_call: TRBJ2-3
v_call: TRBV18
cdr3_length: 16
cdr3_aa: ASSRTPGLATSTDTQY

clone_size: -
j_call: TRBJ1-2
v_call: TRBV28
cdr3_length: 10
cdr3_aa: ASSSRPYGYT

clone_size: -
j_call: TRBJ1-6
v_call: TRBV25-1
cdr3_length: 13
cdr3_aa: ASSDRQEYNSPLH

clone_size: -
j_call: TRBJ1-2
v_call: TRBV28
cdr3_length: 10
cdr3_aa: ASSEGLYGYT

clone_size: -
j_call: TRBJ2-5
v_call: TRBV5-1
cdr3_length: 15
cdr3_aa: ASSLGLAGGPAETQY

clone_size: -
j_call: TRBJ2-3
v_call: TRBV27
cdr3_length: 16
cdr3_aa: ASSLGVLVDPGTDTQY

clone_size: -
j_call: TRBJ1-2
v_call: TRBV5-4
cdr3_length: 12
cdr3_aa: ASSFRDSNYGYT